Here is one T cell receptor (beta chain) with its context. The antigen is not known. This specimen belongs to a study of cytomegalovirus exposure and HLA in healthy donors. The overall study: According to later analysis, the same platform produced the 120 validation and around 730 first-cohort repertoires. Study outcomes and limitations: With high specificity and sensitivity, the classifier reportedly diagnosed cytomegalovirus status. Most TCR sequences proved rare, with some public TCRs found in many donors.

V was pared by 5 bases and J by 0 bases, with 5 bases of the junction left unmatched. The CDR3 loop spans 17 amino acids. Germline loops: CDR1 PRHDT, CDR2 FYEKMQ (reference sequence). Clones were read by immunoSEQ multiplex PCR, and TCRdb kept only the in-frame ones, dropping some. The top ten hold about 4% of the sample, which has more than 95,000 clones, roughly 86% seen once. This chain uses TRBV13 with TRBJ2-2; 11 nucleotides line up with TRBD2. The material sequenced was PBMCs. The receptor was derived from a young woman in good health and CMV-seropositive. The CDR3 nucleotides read TGTGCCAGCAGCGCCCGACTAGCGGGGTCGAACACCGGGGAGCTGTTTTTT. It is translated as CASSARLAGSNTGELFF.